Below, 14 T cell receptor beta chains from the same sample are listed, as sequenced in a study of blood T cell repertoires in COVID-19. Profiled with immunoSEQ multiplex PCR; TCRdb holds only in-frame clones, not every one. Among around 13,000 clones listed, around 73% were seen once. Sequencing used peripheral blood. The receptor source for this set is a human donor in a cohort sampled during active COVID-19.

This chain joins TRBV19 and TRBJ2-1; tentatively, D is TRBD1 (5 bases). V gave up 6 bases and J gave up 2 bases, with 11 bases separating them. Germline loops: CDR1 LNHDA, CDR2 SQIVND (reference sequence). The length of the CDR3 is 14 residues. The CDR3 DNA sequence: TGTGCCAGTAGGGTCAGGGTCACCTACAATGAGCAGTTCTTC. It specifies CASRVRVTYNEQFF.

The genes are TRBV10-3 and TRBJ2-5, with TRBD1 matching 9 bases. The CDR3 spans 14 residues. The junction had 4 bases not matched to a gene; V was cut back by 6 bases and J by 2 bases. The germline V gene has CDR1 ENHRY and CDR2 SYGVKD. The CDR3 loop reads CAISTGQGQETQYF. The DNA of the CDR3 is TGTGCCATCAGCACCGGACAGGGGCAAGAGACCCAGTACTTC.

The rearrangement uses TRBV2 and TRBJ2-3; no reliable D call. V lost 4 bases and J lost 4, with 15 bases in between. Looked up from germline, CDR1 is SNHLY and CDR2 is FYNNEI. The CDR3 is made up of 15 amino acids. CDR3 sequence: CASSARQIPADTQYF. The DNA for the CDR3 is TGTGCCAGCAGTGCTAGGCAGATACCAGCAGATACGCAGTATTTT.

The chain joins TRBV5-6 to TRBJ2-1, with a possible D match to TRBD2 (6 bases). The length of the CDR3 is 11 residues. Germline V gene sequence: CDR1 SGHDT, CDR2 YYEEEE. V lost 5 bases and J 15 bases, leaving 15 bases between the germline ends. The CDR3 sequence is CASSLEGLSFF. CDR3 in DNA: TGTGCCAGCAGTCTGGAGGGGCTCTCGTTCTTC.

This clone has more than one count but fewer than ten. V is TRBV7-2 and J is TRBJ2-7; D is perhaps TRBD2 (6 bases). Germline V CDR1 and CDR2: SGHTA, FQGNSA. The V end lost 3 bases, the J end lost 1 base, and 13 bases lay between the germline ends. The CDR3 extends over 15 amino acids. DNA for the CDR3: TGTGCCAGCAGCTTCCACGCCGGGACTTCCTACGAGCAGTACTTC. Encoded protein: CASSFHAGTSYEQYF. Together with reference TRBV7-2 and TRBJ2-7, the CDR3 gives the full variable domain: GAGVSQSPSNKVTEKGKDVELRCDPISGHTALYWYRQSLGQGLEFLIYFQGNSAPDKSGLPSDRFSAERTGGSVSTLTIQRTQQEDSAVYLCASSFHAGTSYEQYFGPGTRLTVT.

This rearrangement joins TRBV6-2 or TRBV6-3 to TRBJ2-7, with 7 bases fitting TRBD1. Germline CDR1 and CDR2: MNHEY and SVGEGT. V lost 1 base to trimming and J lost 2 bases; unmatched junction nucleotides: 2. This CDR3 region has 14 residues. This chain's CDR3 is CASSYYGQAYEQYF. CDR3 coding DNA: TGTGCCAGCAGTTACTATGGACAGGCCTACGAGCAGTACTTC.

The chain combines TRBV5-1 with TRBJ2-7; D call uncertain. The CDR3 length is 14 residues. Germline CDR1 and CDR2: SGHRS and YFSETQ. Trimming took 0 bases from V and 1 from J, leaving 8 bases between them. The CDR3 protein is CASSLVQVSYEQYF. The CDR3 DNA reads as TGCGCCAGCAGCTTGGTGCAGGTTTCCTACGAGCAGTACTTC.

This clone was found a few times. J is TRBJ2-3 and V is TRBV5-4, with 12 bases aligning to TRBD2. The CDR3 is made up of 17 amino acids. V trimming: 4 bases; J trimming: 0 bases; junction bases outside the gene matches: 6. Germline V gene lookup returns CDR1 SGHNT and CDR2 YYREEE (reference sequence). Here the CDR3 DNA reads TGTGCCAGCAGCACCCACCTAGCGGGGGGGAGCACAGATACGCAGTATTTT. This gives the protein CASSTHLAGGSTDTQYF.

This chain joins TRBV4-3 and TRBJ1-1; D unclear. Trimming left V 5 bases short and J 9 bases short, with 13 bases between. The CDR3 runs to 12 residues. Germline lookup yields CDR1 LGHNA and CDR2 YSLEER. Written as DNA, the CDR3 is TGCGCCAGCAGCAAGACGGACTCTAAAGCTTTCTTT. Its translation is CASSKTDSKAFF.

This clone has a single count. The chain links TRBV28 to TRBJ2-5; 7 nucleotides match TRBD2. Germline trimming cut 5 bases from V and 4 bases from J; bases unmatched to any gene: 13. This CDR3 comprises 16 residues. Looked up from germline, CDR1 is MDHEN and CDR2 is SYDVKM. The CDR3 DNA reads TGTGCCAGCAGTCGGGACCGCGGGAGTTGGCGAGAGACCCAGTACTTC. This sequence encodes CASSRDRGSWRETQYF.

The gene calls are TRBV5-1 and TRBJ2-7; 14 nucleotides align to TRBD2. Unmatched junction bases numbered 3, after V lost 4 bases and J lost 0 bases. Germline CDR1 is SGHRS and CDR2 is YFSETQ. The CDR3 contains 16 residues. The CDR3 DNA follows: TGCGCCAGCAGCCCGGGACTAGCGGGGGTCTCCTACGAGCAGTACTTC. Translation: CASSPGLAGVSYEQYF.

The V call is TRBV5-1, the J call TRBJ2-7, with D possibly TRBD2 on 5 matching bases. This CDR3 has 14 amino acids. Germline-derived CDR1 and CDR2 are SGHRS and YFSETQ. Trimming left V 8 bases short and J 0 bases short, with 15 bases between. The CDR3 DNA follows: TGCGCCAGTCGAGCCCGGGGTAACTCCTACGAGCAGTACTTC. Translated, it gives CASRARGNSYEQYF.

The chain couples TRBV7-3 to TRBJ2-2, with D unclear. V was cut by 4 bases and J by 3 bases, with 6 bases left in between. From germline, CDR1 is SGHTA and CDR2 FQGTGA. The CDR3 is 13 residues long. CDR3 coding DNA: TGTGCCAGCAGCTACGACTACACCGGGGAGCTGTTTTTT. This translates into CASSYDYTGELFF. The variable domain in full, with the rest retrieved from reference TRBV7-3 and TRBJ2-2, is GAGVSQTPSNKVTEKGKYVELRCDPISGHTALYWYRQSLGQGPEFLIYFQGTGAADDSGLPNDRFFAVRPEGSVSTLKIQRTERGDSAVYLCASSYDYTGELFFGEGSRLTVL.

This rearrangement joins TRBV29-1 to TRBJ2-1; TRBD2 aligns across 9 bases. Germline values: CDR1 SQVTM, CDR2 ANQGSEA. The CDR3 spans 16 residues. Trimming removed 4 bases from V and 4 bases from J; junction bases left unmatched: 11. CDR3 loop: CSVGRIAGVGYNEQFF. The CDR3 DNA reads TGCAGCGTTGGAAGGATAGCGGGAGTCGGATACAATGAGCAGTTCTTC.